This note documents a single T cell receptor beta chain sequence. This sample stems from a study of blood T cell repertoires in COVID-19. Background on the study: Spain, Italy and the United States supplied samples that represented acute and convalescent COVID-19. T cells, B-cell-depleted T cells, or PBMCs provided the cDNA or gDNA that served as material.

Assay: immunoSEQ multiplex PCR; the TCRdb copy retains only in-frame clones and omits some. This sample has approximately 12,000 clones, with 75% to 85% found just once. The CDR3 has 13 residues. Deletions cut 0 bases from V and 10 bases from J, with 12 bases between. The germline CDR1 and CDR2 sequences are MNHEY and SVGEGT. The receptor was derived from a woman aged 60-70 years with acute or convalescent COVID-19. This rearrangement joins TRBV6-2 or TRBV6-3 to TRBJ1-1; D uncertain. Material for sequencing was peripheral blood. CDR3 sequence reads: CASSYSTGSRAFF. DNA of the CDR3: TGTGCCAGCAGTTACTCGACGGGGTCGCGAGCTTTCTTT.